This record looks at one T cell receptor beta chain sequence and its context. The antigen is not known. Libraries were prepared by immunoSEQ multiplex PCR; TCRdb keeps only in-frame clonotypes and omits some of them. This table has 70,000 to 100,000 clones, approximately 97% appearing once. This record comes from a study of siplizumab effects on memory and regulatory T cells. Study results and caveats: In unstimulated cells, naive T cells appeared more diverse than memory T cells and seemed major alloresponse contributors.

From germline, CDR1 is SEHNR and CDR2 FQNEAQ (reference sequence). V lost 5 bases and J 4 bases, leaving 15 bases between the germline ends. This CDR3 is 15 amino acids long. The source is a human donor in good health. The genes are TRBV7-9 and TRBJ2-1; D is perhaps TRBD1 (6 bases). The sample taken for sequencing was naive CD4+ T cells sorted from blood. The CDR3 protein is CASSRRVGGYNEQFF. The CDR3 DNA sequence: TGTGCCAGCAGCCGCAGGGTAGGGGGTTACAATGAGCAGTTCTTC.